The 20 T cell receptor beta chains below come from one sample, sequenced in a study of T cell responses to AZD1222 COVID-19 vaccine. Some clones are missing from TCRdb's copy, which holds only in-frame ones; the method was immunoSEQ multiplex PCR. The sample carries about 100,000 clones, about 89% recorded once. Specimen: peripheral blood, collected 28 days after the second dose of the MenACWY control vaccine. Receptors were obtained from an adult who received the MenACWY meningococcal vaccine as a control.

This chain connects TRBV10-3 to TRBJ2-7; D might be TRBD2 (5 bases). This CDR3 spans 13 amino acids. Germline V lookup: CDR1 ENHRY, CDR2 SYGVKD. V dropped 3 bases and J dropped 3 bases, with 9 bases sitting between them. The CDR3 region has the DNA TGTGCCATCAGTGACGGGAAGAGCTACGAGCAGTACTTC. Its protein product is CAISDGKSYEQYF.

The chain is built from TRBV6-5 and TRBJ2-5, with D tentatively TRBD1 (5 bases). The V end was cut by 6 bases, the J end by 5 bases, with 13 bases between. The CDR3 has 13 amino acids. CDR1 and CDR2 from the germline V gene are MNHEY and SVGAGI. This CDR3 reads CASREKGRETQYF. CDR3 nucleotides: TGTGCCAGCAGAGAGAAGGGGCGGGAGACCCAGTACTTC.

The rearrangement joins TRBV7-2 to TRBJ2-2, with a weak D call TRBD1 (5 bases). Germline CDR1 and CDR2: SGHTA and FQGNSA. CDR3 length equals 16 residues. The ends were cut back, 2 bases at V and 0 bases at J, with 10 bases in the middle. In DNA, the CDR3 is TGTGCCAGCAGCTTATTCTTAGGGGCGAACACCGGGGAGCTGTTTTTT. This codes for CASSLFLGANTGELFF.

The rearrangement links TRBV7-2 to TRBJ1-5; the match to TRBD1 covers 9 bases. Germline V gene sequence: CDR1 SGHTA, CDR2 FQGNSA. J gave up 2 bases and V 5 bases, and 7 bases lay outside the gene matches. The CDR3 runs to 16 residues. The CDR3 nucleotides read TGTGCCAGCAGCCAGGGGGACAGGGTCGGCAATCAGCCCCAGCATTTT. It yields the protein CASSQGDRVGNQPQHF.

CDR3 amino acids: CASSLYIEGSPLHF. In DNA form, the CDR3 reads TGTGCCAGCAGCTTGTACATTGAGGGGTCACCCCTCCACTTT. The chain links TRBV5-5 to TRBJ1-6; possibly TRBD1 for D (5 bases). V was shortened by 1 base and J by 10 bases, with 12 bases between the two germline ends. Germline CDR1 and CDR2: SGHKS and YYEKEE (reference sequence). The CDR3 covers 14 residues.

The CDR3 loop is CASSPDGSSGANVLTF. For the CDR3, the DNA is TGTGCCAGCTCACCAGACGGCAGCTCTGGGGCCAACGTCCTGACTTTC. This chain links TRBV18 with TRBJ2-6; D unclear. Trimming shortened V by 2 bases and J by 0 bases, and 8 bases separated the two germline ends. Germline V gene sequence: CDR1 KGHSH, CDR2 LQKENI. CDR3 length: 16 residues.

This clone came up once. The chain recombines TRBV6-5 with TRBJ1-1; 9 bases line up with TRBD1. The CDR3 contains 15 residues. In germline, CDR1 is MNHEY, CDR2 SVGAGI. V was clipped by 7 bases and J by 2 bases; unmatched bases: 8. The CDR3 sequence: CASIPGTGINTEAFF. The CDR3 bases are TGTGCCAGCATCCCCGGGACAGGGATTAACACTGAAGCTTTCTTT.

DNA of the CDR3: TGTGCCAGCAGCCGGGGGACAGGGGGCAGTGATGAGCAGTTCTTC. The encoded protein is CASSRGTGGSDEQFF. The chain has TRBV11-3 and TRBJ2-1; 12 positions agree with TRBD1. Germline V gene sequence: CDR1 SGHNT, CDR2 YENEEA. The CDR3 loop spans 15 amino acids. V gave up 5 bases and J gave up 8 bases; unmatched junction bases: 7.

This chain joins TRBV19 and TRBJ1-2; D might be TRBD1 (6 bases). Between the trimmed V and J ends, which lost 5 bases and 6 bases, there was a span of 10 bases. This CDR3 has 12 amino acids. Germline V gene data show CDR1 as LNHDA and CDR2 as SQIVND (reference sequence). CDR3 in amino acids: CASSAPGDGYTF. In DNA form, the CDR3 reads TGTGCCAGTAGTGCACCAGGGGATGGCTACACCTTC.

This sequence joins TRBV7-9 and TRBJ1-5; D is perhaps TRBD1 (5 bases). The germline V gene has CDR1 SEHNR and CDR2 FQNEAQ (reference sequence). The CDR3 sequence is 15 residues long. V was shortened by 1 base and J by 2 bases, with 9 bases between the two germline ends. CDR3: CASSLGIRGNQPQHF. The CDR3, as DNA: TGTGCCAGCAGCTTAGGGATCAGGGGCAATCAGCCCCAGCATTTT.

The chain links TRBV28 to TRBJ2-7, with TRBD2 matching over 8 bases. The CDR3 has 15 residues. Germline CDR1 reads MDHEN; CDR2 reads SYDVKM. With V trimmed by 6 bases and J by 9 bases, 16 bases remained unmatched. CDR3 nucleotides: TGTGCCAGCAGAACCGCTTCGGGGGGGCGCCTTGGGCAGTACTTC. Amino acid sequence: CASRTASGGRLGQYF.

This clone turned up a few times. The rearrangement uses TRBV14 and TRBJ1-1, with 9 bases identical to TRBD1. The V gene's germline CDR1 is SGHDN and CDR2 FVKESK. This CDR3 has 12 residues. The junction had 3 bases not matched to a gene; V was cut back by 6 bases and J by 7 bases. This CDR3 reads CASRGQGVEAFF. CDR3 coding DNA: TGTGCCAGCAGGGGACAGGGTGTTGAAGCTTTCTTT.

In this sample, this clone turned up a few times. The rearrangement uses TRBV9 and TRBJ2-5, with D perhaps TRBD1 (5 bases). The V gene lost 0 bases and the J gene lost 1 base, with 16 bases spanning the gap. CDR1 and CDR2 (germline): SGDLS, YYNGEE. There are 17 residues in the CDR3. In DNA, the CDR3 is TGTGCCAGCAGCGTAGAAGGGGCAGAGACCTTCCAAGAGACCCAGTACTTC. Translation: CASSVEGAETFQETQYF.

This clone was detected only once. The rearrangement joins TRBV9 to TRBJ2-7, with unresolved D. Germline-derived CDR1 and CDR2 are SGDLS and YYNGEE. The CDR3 extends over 15 amino acids. V was shortened by 3 bases and J by 7 bases, with 20 bases between the two germline ends. CDR3 in DNA: TGTGCCAGCAGCGCTCATAGTGCCCCTTCGAGTGAGCAGTACTTC. Its translation is CASSAHSAPSSEQYF.

V gene TRBV5-1 combines with J gene TRBJ2-3, with D unresolved. The CDR3 extends over 15 amino acids. Trimming left V 1 base short and J 0 bases short, with 9 bases between. Germline lookup yields CDR1 SGHRS and CDR2 YFSETQ. The CDR3 is CASSLFDSSTDTQYF. For the CDR3, the DNA is TGCGCCAGCAGCTTGTTTGACTCAAGCACAGATACGCAGTATTTT.

This chain uses TRBV5-1 with TRBJ2-2; 7 bases fit TRBD1. The length of the CDR3 is 16 residues. V shed 2 bases, J shed 3 bases, and the junction held 7 bases outside the gene matches. Germline V gives CDR1 SGHRS, CDR2 YFSETQ. The CDR3 DNA reads TGCGCCAGCAGCTTTTTACAGGGGTCGTACACCGGGGAGCTGTTTTTT. Translation gives CASSFLQGSYTGELFF.

The chain links TRBV6-2 or TRBV6-3 to TRBJ2-5; a weak D match, TRBD1 (5 bases). This CDR3 is built from 15 residues. V lost 6 bases and J lost 1, with 15 bases in between. CDR1 is MNHEY and CDR2 is SVGEGT in the germline V gene. The CDR3 here is CASSNPGALQETQYF. CDR3 in DNA: TGTGCCAGCAGCAACCCTGGGGCCCTCCAAGAGACCCAGTACTTC.

The genes are TRBV7-2 and TRBJ1-3; 9 bases align to TRBD1. With 5 bases clipped from V and 0 bases from J, the junction kept 2 bases outside the gene matches. The CDR3 is 15 amino acids. The V gene's germline CDR1 is SGHTA and CDR2 FQGNSA. CDR3 amino acids: CASSLDRGSGNTIYF. CDR3 coding DNA: TGTGCCAGCAGCCTGGACAGGGGCTCTGGAAACACCATATATTTT. The whole variable domain, remainder taken from reference TRBV7-2 and TRBJ1-3, is GAGVSQSPSNKVTEKGKDVELRCDPISGHTALYWYRQSLGQGLEFLIYFQGNSAPDKSGLPSDRFSAERTGGSVSTLTIQRTQQEDSAVYLCASSLDRGSGNTIYFGEGSWLTVV.

The chain combines TRBV7-8 with TRBJ2-7; maybe TRBD1 (6 bases). Trimming removed 5 bases from V and 3 bases from J, with 14 bases in between. Germline values: CDR1 SGHVS, CDR2 FQNEAQ. The CDR3 sequence is 14 residues long. The CDR3 sequence: CASSAPDSFYEQYF. The CDR3 region has the DNA TGTGCCAGCAGCGCCCCGGACAGTTTCTACGAGCAGTACTTC.

V and J are TRBV19 and TRBJ1-2, with TRBD1 matching over 7 bases. Germline CDR1 and CDR2: LNHDA and SQIVND (reference sequence). The CDR3 length is 15 residues. J gave up 3 bases and V 3 bases, and 7 bases lay outside the gene matches. This CDR3 is CASSIGSGGHYGYTF. The CDR3 bases are TGTGCCAGTAGTATCGGGTCAGGGGGGCACTATGGCTACACCTTC.